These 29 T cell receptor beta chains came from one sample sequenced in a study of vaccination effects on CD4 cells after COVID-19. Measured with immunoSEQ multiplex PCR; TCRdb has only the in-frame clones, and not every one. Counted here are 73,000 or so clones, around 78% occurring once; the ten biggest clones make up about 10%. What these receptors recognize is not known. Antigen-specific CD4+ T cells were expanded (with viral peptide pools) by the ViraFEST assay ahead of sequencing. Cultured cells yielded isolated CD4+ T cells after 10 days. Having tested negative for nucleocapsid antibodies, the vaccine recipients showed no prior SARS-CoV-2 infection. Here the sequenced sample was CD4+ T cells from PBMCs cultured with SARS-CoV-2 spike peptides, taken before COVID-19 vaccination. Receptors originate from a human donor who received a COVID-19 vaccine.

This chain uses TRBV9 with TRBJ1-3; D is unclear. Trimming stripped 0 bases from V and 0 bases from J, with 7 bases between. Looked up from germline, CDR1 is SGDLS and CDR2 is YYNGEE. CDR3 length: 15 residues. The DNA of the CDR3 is TGTGCCAGCAGCGTAGACGGAAACTCTGGAAACACCATATATTTT. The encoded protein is CASSVDGNSGNTIYF.

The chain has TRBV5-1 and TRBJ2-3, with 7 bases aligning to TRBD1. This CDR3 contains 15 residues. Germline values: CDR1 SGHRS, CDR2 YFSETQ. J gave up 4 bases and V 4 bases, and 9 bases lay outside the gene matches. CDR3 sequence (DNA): TGCGCCAGCAGCCTCAGGGGGAGTTTCCCAGATACGCAGTATTTT. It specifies CASSLRGSFPDTQYF.

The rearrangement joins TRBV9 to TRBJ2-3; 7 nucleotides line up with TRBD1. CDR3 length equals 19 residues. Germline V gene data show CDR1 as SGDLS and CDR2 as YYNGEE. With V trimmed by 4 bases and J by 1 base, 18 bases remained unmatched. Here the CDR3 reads CASSLTPGGRSEGTDTQYF. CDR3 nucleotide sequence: TGTGCCAGCAGCTTAACTCCAGGGGGTCGGAGTGAAGGCACAGATACGCAGTATTTT. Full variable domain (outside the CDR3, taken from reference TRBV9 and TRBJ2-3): DSGVTQTPKHLITATGQRVTLRCSPRSGDLSVYWYQQSLDQGLQFLIQYYNGEERAKGNILERFSAQQFPDLHSELNLSSLELGDSALYFCASSLTPGGRSEGTDTQYFGPGTRLTVL.

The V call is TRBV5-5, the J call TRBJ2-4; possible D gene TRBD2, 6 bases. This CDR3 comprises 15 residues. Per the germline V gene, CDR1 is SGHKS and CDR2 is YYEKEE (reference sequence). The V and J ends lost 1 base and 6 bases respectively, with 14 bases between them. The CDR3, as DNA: TGTGCCAGCAGCTTGATACCGGGCGGGGCAAACATTCAGTACTTC. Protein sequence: CASSLIPGGANIQYF.

DNA of the CDR3: TGTGCCAGCTCACCCTTTTCGAGGGACACTGAAGCTTTCTTT. Its protein product is CASSPFSRDTEAFF. The genes are TRBV18 and TRBJ1-1; D not resolved. Germline V gene data show CDR1 as KGHSH and CDR2 as LQKENI. V gave up 3 bases and J gave up 3 bases, with 11 bases separating them. The CDR3 runs to 14 residues.

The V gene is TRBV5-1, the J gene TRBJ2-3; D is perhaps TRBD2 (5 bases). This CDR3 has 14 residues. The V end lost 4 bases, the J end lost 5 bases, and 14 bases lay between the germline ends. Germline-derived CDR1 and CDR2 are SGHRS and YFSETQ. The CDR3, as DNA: TGCGCCAGCAGCACCGCGGGCCGTGGAGATACGCAGTATTTT. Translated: CASSTAGRGDTQYF.

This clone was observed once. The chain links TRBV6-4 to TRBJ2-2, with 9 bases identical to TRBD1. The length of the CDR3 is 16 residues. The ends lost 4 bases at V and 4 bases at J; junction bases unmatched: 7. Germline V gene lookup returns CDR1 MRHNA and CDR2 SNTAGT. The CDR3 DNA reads TGTGCCAGCAGTGGCGGACAGGGGATATCCACCGGGGAGCTGTTTTTT. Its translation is CASSGGQGISTGELFF.

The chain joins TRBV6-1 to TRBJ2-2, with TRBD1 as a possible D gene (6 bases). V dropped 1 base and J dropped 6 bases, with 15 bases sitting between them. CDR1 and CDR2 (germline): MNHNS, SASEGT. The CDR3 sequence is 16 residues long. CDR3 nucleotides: TGTGCCAGCAGTGAAGTGTCAGGGGTAGGGTCCGGGGAGCTGTTTTTT. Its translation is CASSEVSGVGSGELFF.

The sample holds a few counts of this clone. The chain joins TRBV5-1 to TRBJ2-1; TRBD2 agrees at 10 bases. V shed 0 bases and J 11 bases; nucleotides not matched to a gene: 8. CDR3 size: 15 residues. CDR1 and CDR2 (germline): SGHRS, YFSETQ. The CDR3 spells CASSLEGSGGFKQFF. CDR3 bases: TGCGCCAGCAGCTTGGAAGGTAGCGGGGGGTTCAAGCAGTTCTTC.

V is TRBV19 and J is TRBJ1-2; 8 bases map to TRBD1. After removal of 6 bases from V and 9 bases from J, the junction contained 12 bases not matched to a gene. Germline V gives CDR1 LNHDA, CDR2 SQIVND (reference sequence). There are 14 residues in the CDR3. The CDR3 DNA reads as TGTGCCAGTAGCCTGACAGGGGAAGAGCGGAGCTACACCTTC. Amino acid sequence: CASSLTGEERSYTF. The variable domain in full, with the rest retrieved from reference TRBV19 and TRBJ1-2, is DGGITQSPKYLFRKEGQNVTLSCEQNLNHDAMYWYRQDPGQGLRLIYYSQIVNDFQKGDIAEGYSVSREKKESFPLTVTSAQKNPTAFYLCASSLTGEERSYTFGSGTRLTVV.

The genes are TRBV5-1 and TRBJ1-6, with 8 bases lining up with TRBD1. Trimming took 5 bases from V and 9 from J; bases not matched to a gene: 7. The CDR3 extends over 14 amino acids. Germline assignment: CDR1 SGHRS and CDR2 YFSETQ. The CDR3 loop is CASRSGTGRSPLHF. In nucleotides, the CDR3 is TGCGCCAGCAGGTCCGGGACAGGACGTTCACCCCTCCACTTT.

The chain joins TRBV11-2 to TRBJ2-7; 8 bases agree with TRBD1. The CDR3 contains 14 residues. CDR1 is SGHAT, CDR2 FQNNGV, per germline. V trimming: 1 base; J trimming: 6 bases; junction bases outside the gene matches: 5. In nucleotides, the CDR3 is TGTGCCAGCAGCTTAGCACAGGGGGGAGGCGAGCAGTACGTC. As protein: CASSLAQGGGEQYV.

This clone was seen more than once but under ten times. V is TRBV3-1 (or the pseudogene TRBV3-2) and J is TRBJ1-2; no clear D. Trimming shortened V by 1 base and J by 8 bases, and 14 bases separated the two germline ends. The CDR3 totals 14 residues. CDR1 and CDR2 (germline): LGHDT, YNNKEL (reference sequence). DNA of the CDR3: TGTGCCAGCAGCCAAGGATTGGCAGAGGTCGGCTACACCTTC. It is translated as CASSQGLAEVGYTF.

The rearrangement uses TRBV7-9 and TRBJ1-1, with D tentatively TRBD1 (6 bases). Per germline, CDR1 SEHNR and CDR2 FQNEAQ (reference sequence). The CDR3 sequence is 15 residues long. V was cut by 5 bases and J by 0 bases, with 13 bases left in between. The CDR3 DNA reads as TGTGCCAGCAGCGGTAAGGGGGGCCTGAACACTGAAGCTTTCTTT. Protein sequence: CASSGKGGLNTEAFF.

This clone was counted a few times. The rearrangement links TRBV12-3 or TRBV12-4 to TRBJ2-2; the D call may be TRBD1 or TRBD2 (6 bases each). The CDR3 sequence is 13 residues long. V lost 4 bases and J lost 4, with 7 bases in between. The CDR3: CASSSGATGELFF. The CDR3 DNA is TGTGCCAGCAGTTCGGGGGCCACCGGGGAGCTGTTTTTT.

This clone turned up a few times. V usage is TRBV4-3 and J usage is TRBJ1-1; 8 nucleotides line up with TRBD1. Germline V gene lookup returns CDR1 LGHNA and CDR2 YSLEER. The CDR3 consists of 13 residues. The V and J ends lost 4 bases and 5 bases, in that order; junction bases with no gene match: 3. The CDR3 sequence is CASSRTGGTEAFF. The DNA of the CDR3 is TGCGCCAGCAGCCGCACAGGGGGGACTGAAGCTTTCTTT.

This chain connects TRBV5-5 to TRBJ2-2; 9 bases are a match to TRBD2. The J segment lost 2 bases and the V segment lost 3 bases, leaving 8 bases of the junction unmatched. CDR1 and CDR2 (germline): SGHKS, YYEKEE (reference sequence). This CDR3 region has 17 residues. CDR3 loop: CASSSTLAGANTGELFF. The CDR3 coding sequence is TGTGCCAGCAGCTCAACTTTAGCGGGGGCAAACACCGGGGAGCTGTTTTTT.

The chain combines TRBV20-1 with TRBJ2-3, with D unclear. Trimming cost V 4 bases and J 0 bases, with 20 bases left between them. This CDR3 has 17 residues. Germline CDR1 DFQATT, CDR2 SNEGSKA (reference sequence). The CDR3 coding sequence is TGCAGTGCTATTGACACACACCGGAATACTAGCACAGATACGCAGTATTTT. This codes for CSAIDTHRNTSTDTQYF.

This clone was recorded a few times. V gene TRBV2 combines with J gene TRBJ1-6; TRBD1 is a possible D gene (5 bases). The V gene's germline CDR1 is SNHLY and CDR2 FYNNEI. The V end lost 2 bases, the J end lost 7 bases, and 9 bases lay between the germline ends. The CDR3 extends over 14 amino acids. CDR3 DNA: TGTGCCAGCAGTGAACAGGGTCAAAATTCACCCCTCCACTTT. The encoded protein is CASSEQGQNSPLHF.

CDR3 amino acids: CASSDRQGAVTDTQYF. The CDR3 region has the DNA TGTGCCAGCTCAGATCGACAGGGGGCGGTCACAGATACGCAGTATTTT. The V call is TRBV18, the J call TRBJ2-3, with TRBD1 matching 10 bases. The trim removed 5 bases at V and 2 bases at J, leaving 7 bases unmatched. Per germline, CDR1 KGHSH and CDR2 LQKENI. The CDR3 consists of 16 residues. Full variable domain (outside the CDR3, taken from reference TRBV18 and TRBJ2-3): NAGVMQNPRHLVRRRGQEARLRCSPMKGHSHVYWYRQLPEEGLKFMVYLQKENIIDESGMPKERFSAEFPKEGPSILRIQQVVRGDSAAYFCASSDRQGAVTDTQYFGPGTRLTVL.

This chain's CDR3 is CASSDSQVGDTEAFF. The CDR3 nucleotides read TGTGCCAGCAGTGACTCCCAGGTGGGGGACACTGAAGCTTTCTTT. The chain has TRBV25-1 and TRBJ1-1; weak D call: TRBD1 (5 bases). The CDR3 sequence is 15 residues long. CDR1 and CDR2 (germline): MGHDK, SYGVNS. The V end was cut by 3 bases, the J end by 3 bases, with 14 bases between.

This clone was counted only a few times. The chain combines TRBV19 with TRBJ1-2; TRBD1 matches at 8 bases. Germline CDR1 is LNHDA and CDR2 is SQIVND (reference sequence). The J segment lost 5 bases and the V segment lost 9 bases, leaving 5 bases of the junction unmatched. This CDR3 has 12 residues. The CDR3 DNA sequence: TGTGCCAGCCAGGGGGCGCGTTATGGCTACACCTTC. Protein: CASQGARYGYTF.

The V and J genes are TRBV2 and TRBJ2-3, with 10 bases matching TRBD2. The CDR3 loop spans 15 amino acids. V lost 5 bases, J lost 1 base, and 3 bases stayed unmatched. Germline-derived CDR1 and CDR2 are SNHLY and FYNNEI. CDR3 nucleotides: TGTGCCAGCAGTCCTACTAGCGGGGGCACAGATACGCAGTATTTT. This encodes CASSPTSGGTDTQYF.

CDR3 in DNA: TGTGCCAGCAGCCAGAGGGCTGGGGCCAACGTCCTGACTTTC. The encoded protein is CASSQRAGANVLTF. This chain joins TRBV3-1 (or the pseudogene TRBV3-2) and TRBJ2-6, with a weak D call TRBD2 (5 bases). Trimming took 3 bases from V and 2 from J, leaving 5 bases between them. This CDR3 comprises 14 residues. Germline V CDR1 and CDR2: LGHDT, YNNKEL (reference sequence).

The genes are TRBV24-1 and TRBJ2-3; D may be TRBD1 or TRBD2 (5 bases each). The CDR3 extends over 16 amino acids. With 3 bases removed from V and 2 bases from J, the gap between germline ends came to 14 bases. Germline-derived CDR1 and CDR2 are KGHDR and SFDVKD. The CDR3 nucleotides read TGTGCCACCAGTGATCCAGGGAGTGTTAACACAGATACGCAGTATTTT. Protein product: CATSDPGSVNTDTQYF.

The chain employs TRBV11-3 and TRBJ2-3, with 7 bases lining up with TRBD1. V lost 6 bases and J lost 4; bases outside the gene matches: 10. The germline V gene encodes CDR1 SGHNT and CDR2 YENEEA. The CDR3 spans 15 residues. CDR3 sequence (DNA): TGTGCCAGCAGTCTACAGGGGTTCGGGGCAGATACGCAGTATTTT. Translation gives CASSLQGFGADTQYF.

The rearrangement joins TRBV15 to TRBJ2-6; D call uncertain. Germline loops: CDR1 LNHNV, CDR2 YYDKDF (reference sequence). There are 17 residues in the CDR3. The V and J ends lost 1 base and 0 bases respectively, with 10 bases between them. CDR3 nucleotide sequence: TGTGCCACCAGCAGAGGGACGCCCAACTCTGGGGCCAACGTCCTGACTTTC. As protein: CATSRGTPNSGANVLTF.

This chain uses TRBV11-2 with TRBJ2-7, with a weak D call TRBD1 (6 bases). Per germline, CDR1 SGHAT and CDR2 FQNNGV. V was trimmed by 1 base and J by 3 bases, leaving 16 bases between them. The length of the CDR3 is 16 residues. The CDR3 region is CASSLGRGGIFYEQYV. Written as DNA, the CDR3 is TGTGCCAGCAGCTTAGGCAGGGGTGGGATCTTCTACGAGCAGTACGTC.

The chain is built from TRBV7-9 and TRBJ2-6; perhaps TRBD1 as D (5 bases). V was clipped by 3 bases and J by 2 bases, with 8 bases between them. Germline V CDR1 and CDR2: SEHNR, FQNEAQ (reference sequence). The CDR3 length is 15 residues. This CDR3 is CASSLKGTGANVLTF. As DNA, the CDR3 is TGTGCCAGCAGCTTGAAGGGGACTGGGGCCAACGTCCTGACTTTC.